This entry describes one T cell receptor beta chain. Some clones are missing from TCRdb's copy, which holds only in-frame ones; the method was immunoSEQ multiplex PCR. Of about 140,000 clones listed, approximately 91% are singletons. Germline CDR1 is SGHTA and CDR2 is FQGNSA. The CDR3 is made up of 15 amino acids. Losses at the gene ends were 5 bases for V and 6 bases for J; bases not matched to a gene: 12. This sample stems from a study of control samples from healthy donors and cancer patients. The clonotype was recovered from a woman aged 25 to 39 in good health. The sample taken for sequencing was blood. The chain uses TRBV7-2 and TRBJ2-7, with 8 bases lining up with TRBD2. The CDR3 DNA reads TGTGCCAGCAGCCCCTATAGTGCGGGAGGCTCCGAGCAGTACTTC. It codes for CASSPYSAGGSEQYF. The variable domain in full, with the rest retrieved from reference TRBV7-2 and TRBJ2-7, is GAGVSQSPSNKVTEKGKDVELRCDPISGHTALYWYRQSLGQGLEFLIYFQGNSAPDKSGLPSDRFSAERTGGSVSTLTIQRTQQEDSAVYLCASSPYSAGGSEQYFGPGTRLTVT.